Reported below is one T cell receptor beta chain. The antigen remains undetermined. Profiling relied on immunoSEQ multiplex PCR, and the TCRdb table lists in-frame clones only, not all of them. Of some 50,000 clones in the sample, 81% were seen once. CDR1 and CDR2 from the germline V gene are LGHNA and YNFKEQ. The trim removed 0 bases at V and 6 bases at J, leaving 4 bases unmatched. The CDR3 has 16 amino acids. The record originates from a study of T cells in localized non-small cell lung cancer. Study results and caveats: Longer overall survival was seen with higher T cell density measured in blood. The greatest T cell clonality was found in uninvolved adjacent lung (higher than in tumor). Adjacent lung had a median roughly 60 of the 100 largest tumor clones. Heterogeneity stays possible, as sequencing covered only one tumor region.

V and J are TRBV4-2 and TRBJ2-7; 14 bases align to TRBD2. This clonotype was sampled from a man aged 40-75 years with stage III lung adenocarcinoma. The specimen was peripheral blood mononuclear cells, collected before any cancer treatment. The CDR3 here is CASSQEEGLAGGEQYF. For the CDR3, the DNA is TGTGCCAGCAGCCAAGAAGAAGGACTAGCGGGGGGCGAGCAGTACTTC.